This T cell receptor (beta chain) was sequenced during a study of T cell responses to AZD1222 COVID-19 vaccine. Only in-frame clones appear in the TCRdb table, and some are missing; sequencing was by immunoSEQ multiplex PCR. The table records around 87,000 clones, around 91% of them present only once. Germline CDR1 and CDR2: LNHDA and SQIVND (reference sequence). The CDR3 is 13 residues long. V was trimmed by 10 bases and J by 8 bases, leaving 18 bases between them. The TCR originated in an adult who received the AZD1222 COVID-19 vaccine. V and J are TRBV19 and TRBJ2-1, with D possibly matching TRBD2 (6 bases). The sample was peripheral blood, taken 28 days after the second AZD1222 dose. The CDR3, as DNA: TGTGCCACAGGGACTTTCCAAGGAGATGAGCAGTTCTTC. This sequence encodes CATGTFQGDEQFF.